This TCR beta chain stems from a study of vaccination and CD4 T cells after COVID-19. There are a few counts of this clonotype. Its specificity is not known. Treatment indicated: roughly nine-day PBMC culture with coronavirus spike peptide pools or control peptides (ViraFEST assay). CD4+ T cells that had been cultured provided DNA sequenced with the Oncomine TCR Beta short-read assay. A single record per CDR3 protein comes from TCRdb applying MiXCR to the PCR reads. The sample consists of some 11,000 distinct CDR3 sequences, around 26% of them appearing once. The V gene's germline CDR1 is MNHNS and CDR2 SASEGT. Trimming left V 8 bases short and J 2 bases short, with 11 bases between. This CDR3 has 13 amino acids.

Sequencing input: cultured CD4+ T cells from blood. The TCR was taken from a human donor with COVID-19. J is TRBJ2-3 and V is TRBV6-1; D is perhaps TRBD2 (5 bases). CDR3: CASGPGTTDTQYF. The DNA of the CDR3 is TGTGCCAGCGGACCGGGAACCACAGATACGCAGTATTTT.